This T cell receptor (beta chain) derives from a study of STAT3 mutations in large granular lymphocyte leukemia. Study-level information: Among longitudinally sequenced T-LGLL patients, roughly half had canonical activating STAT3 mutations detected. Immunosuppressive therapy was given to more than half of T-LGLL patients. Findings and caveats of the study: At least one immunodominant TCR beta clonotype appeared in every T-cell large granular lymphocyte leukemia patient.

Profiled with immunoSEQ multiplex PCR; TCRdb holds only in-frame clones, not every one. Of roughly 1,600 clones in the sample, about 60% were seen once. CDR1 is SEHNR and CDR2 is FQNEAQ in the germline V gene (reference sequence). V lost 7 bases to trimming and J lost 5 bases; unmatched junction nucleotides: 4. The CDR3 is made up of 13 amino acids. On this clone: Antigen specificity is unknown.

The chain carries TRBV7-9 and TRBJ2-1; 8 positions agree with TRBD1. Sequencing used peripheral blood mononuclear cells. This TCR came from a man aged 55 to 70 with T-cell large granular lymphocyte leukemia. Some clones in this sample may be carry-over from other donors' samples. CDR3 sequence (DNA): TGTGCCAGCAACAGGGGGGAACACAATGAGCAGTTCTTC. Its translation: CASNRGEHNEQFF.